The 15 T cell receptor beta chains in this list originate from one sample, sequenced in a study of blood T cell repertoires in COVID-19. The table came from immunoSEQ multiplex PCR; TCRdb's copy has only in-frame clones and leaves some out. This table has about 60,000 clones, about nine tenths appearing once. The sequenced sample consisted of peripheral blood. These receptors all come from a human donor with acute or convalescent COVID-19. The donor label of this sample is uncertain.

The chain couples TRBV28 to TRBJ2-1; TRBD1 might be the D (8 bases). The CDR3 contains 14 residues. V shed 8 bases and J shed 7 bases, with 18 bases lying between them. Germline V gene data show CDR1 as MDHEN and CDR2 as SYDVKM. The CDR3 nucleotides are TGTGCCAGCTCGTCCGGACAGGGAGGGAATGAGCAGTTCTTC. Translation gives CASSSGQGGNEQFF.

This clone appeared once. V usage is TRBV11-3 and J usage is TRBJ2-1; the match to TRBD2 covers 7 bases. Germline CDR1 SGHNT, CDR2 YENEEA. Unmatched junction bases numbered 7, after V lost 5 bases and J lost 9 bases. CDR3 size: 13 residues. CDR3 protein: CASSHSSGIEQFF. CDR3 DNA sequence: TGTGCCAGCAGCCACTCCAGCGGGATTGAGCAGTTCTTC.

The V gene is TRBV24-1, the J gene TRBJ1-5; 9 nucleotides agree with TRBD1. This CDR3 spans 16 amino acids. The V segment lost 4 bases and the J segment 3 bases; nucleotides outside the gene matches: 6. Germline V gene lookup returns CDR1 KGHDR and CDR2 SFDVKD. CDR3 protein: CATSDPGQGPNQPQHF. The CDR3 region has the DNA TGTGCCACCAGTGACCCTGGACAGGGGCCCAATCAGCCCCAGCATTTT.

This clone was counted between two and nine times. The sample has other DNA sequences that encode this CDR3 too. The genes are TRBV11-2 and TRBJ2-3, with D unclear. Germline V CDR1 and CDR2: SGHAT, FQNNGV. The CDR3 runs to 12 residues. Trimming took off 0 bases at V and 5 bases at J, with 3 bases between the two ends. The CDR3: CASSLDRDTQYF. As DNA, the CDR3 is TGTGCCAGCAGCTTAGATAGAGATACGCAGTATTTT.

The chain has TRBV29-1 and TRBJ2-3; 12 bases fit TRBD2. Germline CDR1 and CDR2: SQVTM and ANQGSEA. This CDR3 has 15 amino acids. The junction had 6 bases not matched to a gene; V was cut back by 3 bases and J by 5 bases. DNA for the CDR3: TGCAGCGTTGAGCGGCTAGCGGGAGGGGTAGATACGCAGTATTTT. Translated, it gives CSVERLAGGVDTQYF.

V usage is TRBV7-9 and J usage is TRBJ2-7; D possibly corresponds to TRBD2 (5 bases). The germline V gene encodes CDR1 SEHNR and CDR2 FQNEAQ (reference sequence). Trimming left V 0 bases short and J 0 bases short, with 15 bases between. This CDR3 has 17 residues. CDR3 sequence reads: CASSLAPSEGSSYEQYF. The CDR3 bases are TGTGCCAGCAGCTTAGCCCCCTCGGAAGGGAGCTCCTACGAGCAGTACTTC.

The chain joins TRBV28 to TRBJ2-1, with D maybe TRBD2 (7 bases). Trimming cost V 5 bases and J 6 bases, with 20 bases left between them. The CDR3 has 16 residues. Germline-derived CDR1 and CDR2 are MDHEN and SYDVKM. The CDR3 loop is CASSKNRGADRNEQFF. CDR3 bases: TGTGCCAGCAGTAAAAACCGGGGGGCGGATCGCAATGAGCAGTTCTTC.

The chain uses TRBV19 and TRBJ1-5; perhaps TRBD1 as D (6 bases). This CDR3 has 14 amino acids. The germline V and J ends were trimmed by 6 bases and 4 bases, with 13 bases remaining between them. CDR1 LNHDA and CDR2 SQIVND come from the germline V gene (reference sequence). The CDR3 DNA is TGTGCCAGTAGCCCTCAACAGGGAAATCAGCCCCAGCATTTT. Amino acid sequence: CASSPQQGNQPQHF.

The rearrangement links TRBV5-1 to TRBJ2-1; TRBD1 might be the D (5 bases). Germline V gene lookup returns CDR1 SGHRS and CDR2 YFSETQ. This CDR3 comprises 16 residues. V was trimmed by 0 bases and J by 6 bases, leaving 16 bases between them. The CDR3 DNA sequence: TGCGCCAGCAGCTTGGGTGGGGCAAGGGTCGTCAATGAGCAGTTCTTC. Translating it yields CASSLGGARVVNEQFF.

The V and J genes are TRBV11-2 and TRBJ2-5, with 7 bases matching TRBD2. CDR3 size: 16 residues. Per the germline V gene, CDR1 is SGHAT and CDR2 is FQNNGV. The ends lost 6 bases at V and 2 bases at J; junction bases unmatched: 12. In DNA form, the CDR3 reads TGTGCCAGCAGATGGGGCGGCGGGAGAATACAAGAGACCCAGTACTTC. Protein: CASRWGGGRIQETQYF.

The V call is TRBV27, the J call TRBJ2-7; 11 nucleotides match TRBD2. The CDR3 length is 15 residues. Germline V gene data show CDR1 as MNHEY and CDR2 as SMNVEV (reference sequence). V was clipped by 6 bases and J by 2 bases; unmatched bases: 6. The CDR3 DNA reads TGTGCCAGCAGGATGACTAGCGGGACCACCTACGAGCAGTACTTC. Its translation is CASRMTSGTTYEQYF.

V is TRBV19 and J is TRBJ2-1; a weak D match, TRBD1 (7 bases). In germline, CDR1 is LNHDA, CDR2 SQIVND (reference sequence). Trimming took 4 bases from V and 0 from J, leaving 10 bases between them. The CDR3 is 15 amino acids. The CDR3 DNA reads as TGTGCCAGTAGTAGCGGGACAGCCTCCTACAATGAGCAGTTCTTC. This sequence encodes CASSSGTASYNEQFF.

J is TRBJ1-4 and V is TRBV21-1; the table's D call, TRBD1, was not checked against the DNA. TRBV21-1 is a listed pseudogene. CDR3 length: 18 amino acids. CDR3 sequence (DNA): TGTGCCAGCAGCAATCATGCTCCGTTACAGGGCCCGGGTGAAAAACTGTTTTTT. Its translation is CASSNHAPLQGPGEKLFF.

The chain carries TRBV6-4 and TRBJ1-5, with 8 bases identical to TRBD1. Looked up from germline, CDR1 is MRHNA and CDR2 is SNTAGT. V shed 4 bases, J shed 6 bases, and the junction held 8 bases outside the gene matches. The CDR3 spans 15 residues. DNA for the CDR3: TGTGCCAGCAGTGCAACGGGACAGGAGGGTCAGCCCCAGCATTTT. It yields the protein CASSATGQEGQPQHF.

The chain combines TRBV6-1 with TRBJ1-5, with 12 bases aligning to TRBD1. The V and J ends lost 4 bases and 2 bases, in that order; junction bases with no gene match: 12. Germline V CDR1 and CDR2: MNHNS, SASEGT. CDR3 length: 19 amino acids. CDR3 in DNA: TGTGCCAGCAGTGCCCCGGGACAGGGGGCGAAACAGGGCAATCAGCCCCAGCATTTT. This codes for CASSAPGQGAKQGNQPQHF.